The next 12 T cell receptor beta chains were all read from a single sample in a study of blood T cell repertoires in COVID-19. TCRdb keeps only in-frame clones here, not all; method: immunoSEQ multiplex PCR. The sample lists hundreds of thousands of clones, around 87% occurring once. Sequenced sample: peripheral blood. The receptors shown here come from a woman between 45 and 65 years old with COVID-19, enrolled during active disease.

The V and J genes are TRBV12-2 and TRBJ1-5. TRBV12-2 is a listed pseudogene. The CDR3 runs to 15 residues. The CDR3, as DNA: TGTGCAAGTCGCTTAAATCGCGGGGGGAGACAGCCCCAGCATTTT. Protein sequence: CASRLNRGGRQPQHF.

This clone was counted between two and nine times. CDR3 DNA: TGCAGCGCCGAGAGTCGGTTGGAGGATGAGCAGTTCTTC. Its translation: CSAESRLEDEQFF. V and J are TRBV29-1 and TRBJ2-1, with a tentative D call TRBD2 (5 bases). Trimming took 7 bases from V and 8 from J, leaving 18 bases between them. CDR3 length: 13 amino acids. Germline values: CDR1 SQVTM, CDR2 ANQGSEA.

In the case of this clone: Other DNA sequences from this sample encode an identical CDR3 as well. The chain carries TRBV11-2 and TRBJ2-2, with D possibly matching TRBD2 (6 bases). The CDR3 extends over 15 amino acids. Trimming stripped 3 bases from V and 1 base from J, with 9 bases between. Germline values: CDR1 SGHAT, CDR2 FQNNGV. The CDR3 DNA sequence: TGTGCCAGCAGCTTGACGGGAGTGAACACCGGGGAGCTGTTTTTT. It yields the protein CASSLTGVNTGELFF.

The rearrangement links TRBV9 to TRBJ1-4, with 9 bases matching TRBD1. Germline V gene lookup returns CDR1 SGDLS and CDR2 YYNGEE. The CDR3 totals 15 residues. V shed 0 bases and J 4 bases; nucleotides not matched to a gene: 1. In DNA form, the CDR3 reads TGTGCCAGCAGCGTAGGGGACAGGGATAATGAAAAACTGTTTTTT. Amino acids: CASSVGDRDNEKLFF.

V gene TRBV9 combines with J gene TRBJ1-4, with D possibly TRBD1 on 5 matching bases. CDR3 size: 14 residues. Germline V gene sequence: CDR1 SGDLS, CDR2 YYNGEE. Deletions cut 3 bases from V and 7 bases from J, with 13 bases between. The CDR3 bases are TGTGCCAGCAGCGGCCGACAGCGGGGTGAAAAACTGTTTTTT. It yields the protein CASSGRQRGEKLFF.

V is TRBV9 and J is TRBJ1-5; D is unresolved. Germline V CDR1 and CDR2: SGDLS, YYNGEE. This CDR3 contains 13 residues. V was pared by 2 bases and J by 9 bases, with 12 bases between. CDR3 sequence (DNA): TGTGCCAGCAGCGTTAGTCCACTTACGCCCCAGCATTTT. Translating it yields CASSVSPLTPQHF.

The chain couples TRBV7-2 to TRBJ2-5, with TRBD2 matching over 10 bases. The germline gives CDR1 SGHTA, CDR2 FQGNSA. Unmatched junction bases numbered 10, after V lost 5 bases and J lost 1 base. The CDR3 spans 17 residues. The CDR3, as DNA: TGTGCCAGCAGCCCAGTCTTGCTAGCGGGGGTCCAAGAGACCCAGTACTTC. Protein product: CASSPVLLAGVQETQYF.

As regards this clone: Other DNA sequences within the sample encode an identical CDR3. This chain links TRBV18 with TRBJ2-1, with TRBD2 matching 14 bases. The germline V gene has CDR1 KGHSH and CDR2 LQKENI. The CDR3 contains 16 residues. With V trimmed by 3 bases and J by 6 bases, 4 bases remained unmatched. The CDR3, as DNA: TGTGCCAGCTCACCCAGACTAGCGGGAGGGGGCAATGAGCAGTTCTTC. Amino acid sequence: CASSPRLAGGGNEQFF.

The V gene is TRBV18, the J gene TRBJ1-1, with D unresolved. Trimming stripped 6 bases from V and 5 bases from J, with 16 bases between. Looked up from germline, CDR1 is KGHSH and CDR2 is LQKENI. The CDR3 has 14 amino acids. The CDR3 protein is CASSPIASGTEAFF. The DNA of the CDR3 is TGTGCCAGCTCTCCAATTGCCTCCGGGACTGAAGCTTTCTTT.

The DNA for the CDR3 is TGTGCCAGCTCACAGCCTAGCGGGAATACAGATACGCAGTATTTT. Protein sequence: CASSQPSGNTDTQYF. V gene TRBV18 combines with J gene TRBJ2-3; 9 nucleotides agree with TRBD2. Germline CDR1 reads KGHSH; CDR2 reads LQKENI. The CDR3 extends over 15 amino acids. V lost 4 bases to trimming and J lost 3 bases; unmatched junction nucleotides: 5.

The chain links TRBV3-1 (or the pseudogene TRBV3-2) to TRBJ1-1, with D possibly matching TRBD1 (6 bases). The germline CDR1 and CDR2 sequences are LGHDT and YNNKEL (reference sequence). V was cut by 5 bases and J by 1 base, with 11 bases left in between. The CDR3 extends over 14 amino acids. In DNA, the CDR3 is TGTGCCAGCAGCATAGACAGGCGGAACACTGAAGCTTTCTTT. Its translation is CASSIDRRNTEAFF.

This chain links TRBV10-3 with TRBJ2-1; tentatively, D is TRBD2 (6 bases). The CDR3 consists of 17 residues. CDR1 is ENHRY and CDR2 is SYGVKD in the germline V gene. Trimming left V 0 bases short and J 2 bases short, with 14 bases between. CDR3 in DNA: TGTGCCATCAGTGAGTCCTTCGGGAGTGGGCCCTACAATGAGCAGTTCTTC. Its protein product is CAISESFGSGPYNEQFF.